Only a few counts were recorded for the clone carrying this T cell receptor beta chain. Its antigen is still unknown. One junction end disagrees with the germline gene, perhaps due to a read error. Library preparation (for TCRbeta) was performed with unique molecular identifiers. From the PCR reads, TCRdb called clonotypes with MiXCR, one entry per CDR3 protein. The sample consists of 300,000 to 350,000 distinct CDR3 sequences, around 15% of them appearing once. The CDR3 has 15 amino acids. Germline CDR1 is SGHAT and CDR2 is FQNNGV. These data come from a study of T-cell reconstitution after alpha-beta-depleted transplantation in children. Study conclusions and caveats: Expanded graft clones, several hundred of them, were reportedly the source of alpha-beta T cells about two months after transplant.

Sequences were derived from PBMCs, mostly from graft donor cells, sampled 360 days after TCRalphabeta/CD19-depleted stem cell transplant. The receptor was isolated from a male patient between 2 and 9 years old who had a stem cell transplant for acute lymphoblastic leukemia, so the T cells may come from the graft donor. The chain combines TRBV11-2 with TRBJ1-1, with D perhaps TRBD1 (5 bases). The DNA of the CDR3 is TGTGCCAGCAGCGGACATGTGGGTTGGAACGCTGAAGCTTTCTTT. This encodes CASSGHVGWNAEAFF.